The sequence of this T cell receptor (beta chain) was determined in a study of blood T cell repertoires in COVID-19. Across the whole study: Samples taken during acute and convalescent COVID-19 were collected in the United States, Italy and Spain.

This clone was seen a handful of times. How the authors handled the data: Reference gene primer amplification in the assay estimated nucleated cell counts. The method was immunoSEQ multiplex PCR; TCRdb's version includes in-frame clones alone and lacks a portion of them. Clone size and V and J calls were adopted from that table, with D and trimming inferred from the DNA. The table includes roughly 95,000 clones, about 80% detected once. CDR1 ENHRY and CDR2 SYGVKD come from the germline V gene. Trimming took 6 bases from V and 6 from J, leaving 14 bases between them. This CDR3 region has 13 residues. Material for sequencing was peripheral blood. This TCR was sampled from a man in his sixties with acute or convalescent COVID-19. The chain joins TRBV10-3 to TRBJ1-2; the D gene is possibly TRBD1 (6 bases). Written as DNA, the CDR3 is TGTGCCATCAGACCTGGACAGAACAATGGCTACACCTTC. It is translated as CAIRPGQNNGYTF.